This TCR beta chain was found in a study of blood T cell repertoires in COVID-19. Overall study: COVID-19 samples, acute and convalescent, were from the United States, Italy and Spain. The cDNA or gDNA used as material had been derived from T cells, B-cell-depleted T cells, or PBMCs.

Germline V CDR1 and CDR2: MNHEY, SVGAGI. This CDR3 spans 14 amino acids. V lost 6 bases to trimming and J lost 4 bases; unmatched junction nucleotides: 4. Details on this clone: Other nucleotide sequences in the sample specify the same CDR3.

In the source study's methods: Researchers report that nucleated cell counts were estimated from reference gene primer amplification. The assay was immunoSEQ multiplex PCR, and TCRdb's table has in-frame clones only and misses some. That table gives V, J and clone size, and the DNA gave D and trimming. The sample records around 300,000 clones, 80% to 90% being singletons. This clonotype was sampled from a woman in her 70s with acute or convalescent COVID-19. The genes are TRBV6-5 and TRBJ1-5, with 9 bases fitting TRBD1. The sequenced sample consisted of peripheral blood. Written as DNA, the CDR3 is TGTGCCAGCAGCTCACAGGGGGCAAATCAGCCCCAGCATTTT. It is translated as CASSSQGANQPQHF.